The clone carrying this T cell receptor (beta chain) has ten or more counts. Its specificity is unknown. At one of its ends the junction is not consistent with the germline gene, which may arise from a read error. Diagnoses used clinical symptoms, serum thyroxine and TRAb, thyroid ultrasound and orbital computed tomography. Amplification of TCR beta CDR3 regions was performed using RNA transcripts as template. The HTBI primer set served for first-round RT-PCR of the TCR CDR3. TCRdb re-derived calls from the multiplex PCR reads in MiXCR, one entry per CDR3 protein. The sample contains under 700,000 distinct CDR3 sequences, under 60% of which appear only once. These data originate in a study of T cells in Graves' hyperthyroidism and ophthalmopathy. General study findings and limits: Classification by a 13 V-J model distinguished ophthalmopathy from stable hyperthyroidism. Also found in blood were most expanded thyroid clonotypes above 0.001. Prediction of ophthalmopathy progression came a median roughly 7.1 months pre-onset.

The CDR3 loop spans 13 amino acids. Looked up from germline, CDR1 is SGHRS and CDR2 is YFSETQ. The TCR sequence derives from a woman aged 18 to 35 with Graves' hyperthyroidism. Sequencing used peripheral blood or thyroid tissue (not recorded which). The rearrangement uses TRBV5-1 and TRBJ1-2; D not certain. In nucleotides, the CDR3 is TGTGCCAGCAGCTTAGAAGGGAACTATGGCTACACCTTC. This codes for CASSLEGNYGYTF.